The TCR beta chain described here comes from a study of shared clonotypes between healthy human individuals. Study-wide findings and caveats: Generally, estimated richness proved larger in naive subsets than it did in memory subsets.

Genomic DNA of every subset was divided equally among multiple immunoSEQ plates. Produced via immunoSEQ multiplex PCR; TCRdb's table is partial and in-frame only. The sample carries about 610,000 clones, roughly 97% recorded once. Germline CDR1 and CDR2: SEHNR and FQNEAQ (reference sequence). The CDR3 is made up of 15 amino acids. The ends were cut back, 2 bases at V and 7 bases at J, with 15 bases in the middle. Of note for this clone: Its antigen is undetermined.

The source is a young woman in good health. Sequencing input: naive CD4+ T cells sorted from blood. Specified subset: CD45RA+ positively selected. V gene TRBV7-9 combines with J gene TRBJ2-1; D possibly corresponds to TRBD1 (5 bases). CDR3 sequence: CASSLRAGNGNEQFF. CDR3 coding DNA: TGTGCCAGCAGCTTAAGGGCAGGGAATGGTAATGAGCAGTTCTTC.